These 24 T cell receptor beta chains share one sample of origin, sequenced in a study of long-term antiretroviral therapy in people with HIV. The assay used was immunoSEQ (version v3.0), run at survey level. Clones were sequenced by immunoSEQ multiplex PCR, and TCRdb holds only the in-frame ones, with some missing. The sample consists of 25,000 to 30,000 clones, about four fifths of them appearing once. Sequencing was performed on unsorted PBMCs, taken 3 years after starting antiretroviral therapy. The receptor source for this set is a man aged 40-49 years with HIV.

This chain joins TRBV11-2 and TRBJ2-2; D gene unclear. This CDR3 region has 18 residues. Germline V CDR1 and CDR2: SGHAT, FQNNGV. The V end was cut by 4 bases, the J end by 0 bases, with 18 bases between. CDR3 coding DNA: TGTGCCAGCAGCTCCAGCCGTAGAGACGATGCGAACACCGGGGAGCTGTTTTTT. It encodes CASSSSRRDDANTGELFF.

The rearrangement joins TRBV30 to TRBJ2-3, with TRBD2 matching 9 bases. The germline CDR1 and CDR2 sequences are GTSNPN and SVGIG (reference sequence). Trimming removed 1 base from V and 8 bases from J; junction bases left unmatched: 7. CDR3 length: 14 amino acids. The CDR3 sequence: CAWSAAGGAGTQYF. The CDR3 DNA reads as TGTGCCTGGAGTGCAGCGGGAGGCGCAGGTACGCAGTATTTT.

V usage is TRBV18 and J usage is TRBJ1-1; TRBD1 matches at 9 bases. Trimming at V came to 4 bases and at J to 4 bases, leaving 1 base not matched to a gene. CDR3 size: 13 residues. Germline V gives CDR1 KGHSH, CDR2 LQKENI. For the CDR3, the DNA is TGTGCCAGCTCACTGACAGGGGGCACTGAAGCTTTCTTT. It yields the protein CASSLTGGTEAFF.

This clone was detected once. The CDR3: CASSLVGDETQYF. The CDR3 coding sequence is TGTGCCAGCAGCTTGGTAGGGGACGAGACCCAGTACTTC. V is TRBV5-4 and J is TRBJ2-5; tentatively, D is TRBD1 or TRBD2 (5 bases each). V lost 0 bases to trimming and J lost 5 bases, with 8 bases between them. CDR3 size: 13 residues. Germline V gene data show CDR1 as SGHNT and CDR2 as YYREEE (reference sequence).

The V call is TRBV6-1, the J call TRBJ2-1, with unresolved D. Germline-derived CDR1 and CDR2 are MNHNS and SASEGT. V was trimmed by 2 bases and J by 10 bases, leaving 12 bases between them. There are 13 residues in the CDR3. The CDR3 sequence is CASSESGQREQFF. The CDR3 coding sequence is TGTGCCAGCAGTGAATCCGGGCAAAGAGAGCAGTTCTTC.

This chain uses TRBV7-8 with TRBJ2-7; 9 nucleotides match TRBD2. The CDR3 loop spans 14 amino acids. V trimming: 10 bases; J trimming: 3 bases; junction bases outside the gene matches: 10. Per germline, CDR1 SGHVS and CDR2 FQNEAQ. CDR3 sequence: CANPMGLANYEQYF. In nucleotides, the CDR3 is TGTGCCAACCCTATGGGACTAGCCAACTACGAGCAGTACTTC.

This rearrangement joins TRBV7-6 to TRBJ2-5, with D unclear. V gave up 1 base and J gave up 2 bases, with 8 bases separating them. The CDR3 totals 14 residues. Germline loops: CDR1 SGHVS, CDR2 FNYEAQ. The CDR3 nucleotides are TGTGCCAGCAGCTTAGAGGGTCTTCAAGAGACCCAGTACTTC. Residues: CASSLEGLQETQYF. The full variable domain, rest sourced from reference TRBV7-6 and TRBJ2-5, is GAGVSQSPRYKVTKRGQDVALRCDPISGHVSLYWYRQALGQGPEFLTYFNYEAQQDKSGLPNDRFSAERPEGSISTLTIQRTEQRDSAMYRCASSLEGLQETQYFGPGTRLLVL.

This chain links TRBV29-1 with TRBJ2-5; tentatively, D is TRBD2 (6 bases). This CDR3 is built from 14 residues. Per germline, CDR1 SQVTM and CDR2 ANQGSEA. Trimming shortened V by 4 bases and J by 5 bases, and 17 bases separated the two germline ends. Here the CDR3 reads CSVVKGHGGETQYF. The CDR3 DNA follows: TGCAGCGTTGTAAAGGGGCACGGAGGGGAGACCCAGTACTTC.

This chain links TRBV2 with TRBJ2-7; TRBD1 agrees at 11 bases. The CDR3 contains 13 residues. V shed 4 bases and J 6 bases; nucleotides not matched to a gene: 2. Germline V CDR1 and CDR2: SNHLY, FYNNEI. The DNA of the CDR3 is TGTGCCAGCAGTGCCGGGACAGGGGGCGAGCAGTACTTC. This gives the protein CASSAGTGGEQYF.

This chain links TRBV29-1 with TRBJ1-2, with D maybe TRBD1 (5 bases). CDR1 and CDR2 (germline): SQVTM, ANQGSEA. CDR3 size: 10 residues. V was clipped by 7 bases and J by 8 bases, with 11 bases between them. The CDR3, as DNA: TGCAGCGAGAGGGGCGACGGCTACACCTTC. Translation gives CSERGDGYTF.

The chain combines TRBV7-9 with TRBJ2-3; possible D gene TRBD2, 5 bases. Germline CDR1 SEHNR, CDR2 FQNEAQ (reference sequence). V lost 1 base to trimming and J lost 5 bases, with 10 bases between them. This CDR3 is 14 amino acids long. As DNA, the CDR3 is TGTGCCAGCAGCTTAGAGGCCCGGGGAGATACGCAGTATTTT. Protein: CASSLEARGDTQYF.

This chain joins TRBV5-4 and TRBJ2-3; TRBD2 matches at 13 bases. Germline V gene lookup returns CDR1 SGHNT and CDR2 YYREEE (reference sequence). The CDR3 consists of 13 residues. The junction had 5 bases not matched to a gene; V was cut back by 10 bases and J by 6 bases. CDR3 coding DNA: TGTGCCCAAGGACTAGCGGGAGTGGATACGCAGTATTTT. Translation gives CAQGLAGVDTQYF.

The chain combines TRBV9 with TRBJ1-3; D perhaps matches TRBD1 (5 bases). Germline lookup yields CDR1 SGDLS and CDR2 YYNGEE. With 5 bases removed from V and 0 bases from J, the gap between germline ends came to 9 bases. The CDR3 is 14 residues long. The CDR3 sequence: CASSAGGSGNTIYF. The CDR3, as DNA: TGTGCCAGCAGTGCGGGGGGCTCTGGAAACACCATATATTTT.

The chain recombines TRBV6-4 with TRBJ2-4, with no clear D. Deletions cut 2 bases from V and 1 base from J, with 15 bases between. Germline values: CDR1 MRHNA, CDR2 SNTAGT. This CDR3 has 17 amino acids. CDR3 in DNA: TGTGCCAGCAGTGACCAGGCATTCAGCTTGGCCAAAAACATTCAGTACTTC. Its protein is CASSDQAFSLAKNIQYF.

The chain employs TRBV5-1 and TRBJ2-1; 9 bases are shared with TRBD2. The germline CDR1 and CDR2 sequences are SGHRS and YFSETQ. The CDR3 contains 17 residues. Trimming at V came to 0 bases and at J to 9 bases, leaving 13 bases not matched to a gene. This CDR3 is CASSLELLAGEFGEQFF. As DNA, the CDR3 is TGCGCCAGCAGCTTGGAATTGTTAGCGGGGGAATTCGGTGAGCAGTTCTTC.

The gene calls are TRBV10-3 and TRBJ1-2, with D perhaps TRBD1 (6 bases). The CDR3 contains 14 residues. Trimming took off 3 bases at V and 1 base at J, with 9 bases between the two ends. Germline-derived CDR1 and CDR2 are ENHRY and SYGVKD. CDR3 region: CAISELDSNYGYTF. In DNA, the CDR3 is TGTGCCATCAGTGAACTGGACAGTAACTATGGCTACACCTTC.

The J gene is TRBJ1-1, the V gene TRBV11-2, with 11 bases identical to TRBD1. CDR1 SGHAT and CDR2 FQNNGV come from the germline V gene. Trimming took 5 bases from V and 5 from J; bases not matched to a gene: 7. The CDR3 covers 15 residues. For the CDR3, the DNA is TGTGCCAGCAGCCTAGGACAGGGGGCTGGGACTGAAGCTTTCTTT. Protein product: CASSLGQGAGTEAFF.

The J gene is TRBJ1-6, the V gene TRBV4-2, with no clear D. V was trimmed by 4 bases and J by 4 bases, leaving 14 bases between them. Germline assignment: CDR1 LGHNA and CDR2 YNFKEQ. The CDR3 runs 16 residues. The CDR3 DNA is TGTGCCAGCAGCCCAGAACAGACTGCATATAATTCACCCCTCCACTTT. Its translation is CASSPEQTAYNSPLHF.

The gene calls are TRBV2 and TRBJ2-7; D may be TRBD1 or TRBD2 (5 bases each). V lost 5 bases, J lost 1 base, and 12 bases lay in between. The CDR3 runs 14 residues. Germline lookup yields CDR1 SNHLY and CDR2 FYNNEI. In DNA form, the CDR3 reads TGTGCCAGCAGTACCGGGACGGTTTCCTACGAGCAGTACTTC. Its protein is CASSTGTVSYEQYF. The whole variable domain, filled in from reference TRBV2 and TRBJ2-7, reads EPEVTQTPSHQVTQMGQEVILRCVPISNHLYFYWYRQILGQKVEFLVSFYNNEISEKSEIFDDQFSVERPDGSNFTLKIRSTKLEDSAMYFCASSTGTVSYEQYFGPGTRLTVT.

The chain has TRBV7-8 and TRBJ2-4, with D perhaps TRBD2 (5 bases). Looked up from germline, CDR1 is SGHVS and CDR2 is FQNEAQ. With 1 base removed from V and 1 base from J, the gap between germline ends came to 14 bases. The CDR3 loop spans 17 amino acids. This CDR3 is CASSLGSGDGAKNIQYF. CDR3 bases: TGTGCCAGCAGCTTAGGGTCCGGGGATGGGGCCAAAAACATTCAGTACTTC.

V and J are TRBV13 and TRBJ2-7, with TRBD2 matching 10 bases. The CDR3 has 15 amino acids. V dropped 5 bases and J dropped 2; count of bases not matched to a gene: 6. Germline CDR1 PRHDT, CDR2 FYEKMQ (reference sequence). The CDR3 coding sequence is TGTGCCAGCAGCACTAGCGGGGCCTCCCCCTACGAGCAGTACTTC. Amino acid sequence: CASSTSGASPYEQYF. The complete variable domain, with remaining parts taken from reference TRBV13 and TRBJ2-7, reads AAGVIQSPRHLIKEKRETATLKCYPIPRHDTVYWYQQGPGQDPQFLISFYEKMQSDKGSIPDRFSAQQFSDYHSELNMSSLELGDSALYFCASSTSGASPYEQYFGPGTRLTVT.

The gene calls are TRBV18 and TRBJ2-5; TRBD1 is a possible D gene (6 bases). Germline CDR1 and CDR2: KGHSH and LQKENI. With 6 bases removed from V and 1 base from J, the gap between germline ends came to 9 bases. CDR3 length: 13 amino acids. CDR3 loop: CASSTGIQETQYF. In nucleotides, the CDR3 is TGTGCCAGCTCCACAGGGATCCAAGAGACCCAGTACTTC.

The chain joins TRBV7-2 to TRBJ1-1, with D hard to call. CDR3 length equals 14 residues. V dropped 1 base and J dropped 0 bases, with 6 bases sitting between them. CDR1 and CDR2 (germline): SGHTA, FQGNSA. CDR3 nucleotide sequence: TGTGCCAGCAGCTTAGAAGGGATGAACACTGAAGCTTTCTTT. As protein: CASSLEGMNTEAFF.

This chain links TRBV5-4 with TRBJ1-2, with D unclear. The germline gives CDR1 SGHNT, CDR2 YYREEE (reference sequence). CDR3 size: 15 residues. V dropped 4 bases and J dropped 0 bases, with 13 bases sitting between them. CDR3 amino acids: CASSVPDPSNYGYTF. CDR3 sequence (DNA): TGTGCCAGCAGCGTACCGGACCCTTCTAACTATGGCTACACCTTC.